This T cell receptor (beta chain) was profiled in a study of blood T cell repertoires in COVID-19. For the study at large: Acute and convalescent COVID-19 samples came from the United States, Italy and Spain. Nucleic acid was either cDNA or gDNA, and it came from T cells, B-cell-depleted T cells, or PBMCs.

Authors' data handling: Amplified reference gene primers provided the basis for estimating nucleated cell counts. Repertoires were generated with immunoSEQ multiplex PCR, while TCRdb's copy carries only in-frame clones and drops some. The DNA was the basis for D and trimming; V, J and clone size are from that table. The table shows 170,000 or so clones, with 85% to 90% occurring only once. The source is a woman younger than 30 who had recovered from COVID-19. Sample: peripheral blood.

The CDR3 loop is CASRQGTLYGYTF. CDR3 nucleotides: TGTGCCAGCAGACAGGGTACGCTCTATGGCTACACCTTC. The rearrangement uses TRBV27 and TRBJ1-2, with D possibly being TRBD1 (6 bases). The germline V gene encodes CDR1 MNHEY and CDR2 SMNVEV (reference sequence). The CDR3 runs 13 residues. With 6 bases removed from V and 4 bases from J, the gap between germline ends came to 12 bases.